This is a list of T cell receptor beta chains from one sample in a study of blood T cell repertoires in COVID-19. Generated by immunoSEQ multiplex PCR, the TCRdb table keeps only in-frame clones and is missing some. This table holds about 29,000 clones, 86% found once. The sequenced material came from peripheral blood. The receptor set was obtained from a human donor with active COVID-19. The donor label of this sample is uncertain. Both conserved end residues are part of each CDR3.

CDR3 protein: CASSGQSSTDTQYF; CDR3 length: 14; V gene: TRBV9
CDR3 protein: CASRRGGPGNTEAFF; CDR3 length: 15; V gene: TRBV5-4
CDR3 protein: CASKGLTLSTDTQYF; CDR3 length: 15; V gene: TRBV19
CDR3 protein: CASSQELDRVTGELFF; CDR3 length: 16; V gene: TRBV14
CDR3 protein: CASSFLGSTYEQYF; CDR3 length: 14; V gene: TRBV27
CDR3 protein: CASRWTGTETQYF; CDR3 length: 13; V gene: TRBV28
CDR3 protein: CASSAAVAGGPGELFF; CDR3 length: 16; V gene: TRBV6-2/TRBV6-3
CDR3 protein: CASSPPLGTQYF; CDR3 length: 12; V gene: TRBV12-3/TRBV12-4
CDR3 protein: CASSELGQGYEQYF; CDR3 length: 14; V gene: TRBV25-1
CDR3 protein: CASSTGEMRTGELFF; CDR3 length: 15; V gene: TRBV21-1
CDR3 protein: CASSYGQGTYEQYF; CDR3 length: 14; V gene: TRBV6-5
CDR3 protein: CASSHRVTGGYNEQFF; CDR3 length: 16; V gene: TRBV19
CDR3 protein: CASSERTKNTEAFF; CDR3 length: 14; V gene: TRBV10-1
CDR3 protein: CASSFINPGQGQGYGYTF; CDR3 length: 18; V gene: TRBV5-1
CDR3 protein: CASSPLDQASVTQYF; CDR3 length: 15; V gene: TRBV5-1
CDR3 protein: CASSEGVGAGGGEQYF; CDR3 length: 16; V gene: TRBV2
CDR3 protein: CASSVTSGASEQYF; CDR3 length: 14; V gene: TRBV9
CDR3 protein: CASSLLRSIGGVNTGELFF; CDR3 length: 19; V gene: TRBV7-3
CDR3 protein: CASSAPSGGWMETQYF; CDR3 length: 16; V gene: TRBV7-2
CDR3 protein: CASRGTSYTGELFF; CDR3 length: 14; V gene: TRBV6-5
CDR3 protein: CAPKGQRTTYEQYF; CDR3 length: 14; V gene: TRBV12-5
CDR3 protein: CASSDGGTTDTQYF; CDR3 length: 14; V gene: TRBV4-3
CDR3 protein: CASSLGQTIDTQYF; CDR3 length: 14; V gene: TRBV7-9
CDR3 protein: CASSPGDRPHEQYF; CDR3 length: 14; V gene: TRBV28
CDR3 protein: CASSDTDLYRDSVYEQYF; CDR3 length: 18; V gene: TRBV6-4
CDR3 protein: CASSPTSGSTDTQYF; CDR3 length: 15; V gene: TRBV3-1/TRBV3-2
CDR3 protein: CASRESPTSTDTQYF; CDR3 length: 15; V gene: TRBV10-2
CDR3 protein: CATSDRMSGTGLAGELFF; CDR3 length: 18; V gene: TRBV24-1
CDR3 protein: CASSPLRGYTGELFF; CDR3 length: 15; V gene: TRBV7-2
CDR3 protein: CASSKDRYEQYF; CDR3 length: 12; V gene: TRBV2
CDR3 protein: CASSLYRVEGGELFF; CDR3 length: 15; V gene: TRBV7-9
CDR3 protein: CARSAGLASSFFLPMEQFF; CDR3 length: 19; V gene: TRBV27
CDR3 protein: CASSASGGSSTDTQYF; CDR3 length: 16; V gene: TRBV9
CDR3 protein: CASSPSAIVESDGYTF; CDR3 length: 16; V gene: TRBV18
CDR3 protein: CAWSGNAGTSGTDTQYF; CDR3 length: 17; V gene: TRBV30